The 4 T cell receptor beta chains below all came from one sample that was sequenced in a study of T cell responses to AZD1222 COVID-19 vaccine. Using immunoSEQ multiplex PCR, the repertoire was profiled, and TCRdb retains in-frame clones only, with some absent. Among 150,000 or so clones, less than 95% were seen once, and the ten largest hold approximately 1.4%. The source was peripheral blood, collected on day 0 of AZD1222 vaccination. The receptors were gathered from an adult in good health.

The V and J genes are TRBV5-1 and TRBJ1-3; D is undetermined. Per germline, CDR1 SGHRS and CDR2 YFSETQ. The CDR3 runs 14 residues. V dropped 1 base and J dropped 2 bases, with 7 bases sitting between them. DNA of the CDR3: TGCGCCAGCAGCTTGTCGGCAGCTGGAAACACCATATATTTT. Translation gives CASSLSAAGNTIYF.

This rearrangement joins TRBV7-2 to TRBJ1-3, with D hard to call. Between the trimmed V and J ends, which lost 6 bases and 2 bases, there was a span of 8 bases. This CDR3 spans 13 amino acids. The V gene's germline CDR1 is SGHTA and CDR2 FQGNSA. Here the CDR3 DNA reads TGTGCCAGCAGTGGGCTGACTGGAAACACCATATATTTT. This gives the protein CASSGLTGNTIYF.

The V and J genes are TRBV6-6 and TRBJ1-4; D uncertain. Trimming pared 1 base from V and 5 bases from J, leaving 5 bases between. CDR1 and CDR2 (germline): MNHNY, SVGAGI (reference sequence). The CDR3 runs 13 residues. The CDR3 reads CASSYWGNEKLFF. The CDR3 nucleotides are TGTGCCAGCAGTTACTGGGGAAATGAAAAACTGTTTTTT.

The rearrangement links TRBV7-2 to TRBJ1-3; D is uncertain. Germline V gene lookup returns CDR1 SGHTA and CDR2 FQGNSA. Between the trimmed V and J ends, which lost 6 bases and 0 bases, there was a span of 12 bases. There are 15 residues in the CDR3. In nucleotides, the CDR3 is TGTGCCAGCAGTTCAGACCCCGGCTCTGGAAACACCATATATTTT. Translation: CASSSDPGSGNTIYF.